The rows below give T cell receptor beta chains drawn from one sample of a study of blood T cell repertoires in COVID-19. Clones were sequenced by immunoSEQ multiplex PCR, and TCRdb holds only the in-frame ones, with some missing. This sample carries some 120,000 clones, 85% to 90% of them seen once, and the ten largest clones take more than 2%. The sequenced material came from peripheral blood. These receptors were collected from a woman aged 50 to 65 with acute or convalescent COVID-19. CDR3s include the opening cysteine and the closing phenylalanine or tryptophan. The order of the fields is clone size, J gene, V gene, D gene, CDR3 DNA, CDR3 protein. D genes are given only for firm matches. Size tells how often a clone was seen (once, few, many) or the class of an expanded clone, and some rows leave it out.

>NA|TRBJ2-5|TRBV5-4|NA
TGTGCCAGCAGCTCTCAAGAGACCCAGTACTTC
CASSSQETQYF
>few|TRBJ1-1|TRBV6-5|NA
TGTGCCAGCACGGCAGGGCTTGAAGCTTTCTTT
CASTAGLEAFF
>NA|TRBJ2-2|TRBV6-1|TRBD1
TGTGCCAGCAGTGAAGAAGGGGACAGGGCTAACACCGGGGAGCTGTTTTTT
CASSEEGDRANTGELFF
>NA|TRBJ1-1|TRBV29-1|TRBD1
TGCAGCGTAGCCGGGACAGGGTTCAACACTGAAGCTTTCTTT
CSVAGTGFNTEAFF
>NA|TRBJ2-7|TRBV7-9|NA
TGTGCCAGCAGTTCTTACGGGACATTAAGCTCCTACGAGCAGTACTTC
CASSSYGTLSSYEQYF
>NA|TRBJ2-1|TRBV13|NA
TGTGCCAGCAGCTCACGGGGCAATGAGCAGTTCTTC
CASSSRGNEQFF
>NA|TRBJ2-3|TRBV30|NA
TGTGCCTGGAGTGTAGGGGGGGCGCTCGCAGATACGCAGTATTTT
CAWSVGGALADTQYF
>NA|TRBJ2-6|TRBV18|NA
TGTGCCAGCTCCCCTACTGTCGGCTCTGGGGCCAACGTCCTGACTTTC
CASSPTVGSGANVLTF
>few|TRBJ1-1|TRBV27|NA
TGTGCCAGCAGTTTATCGCGCGTTATCACTGAAGCTTTCTTT
CASSLSRVITEAFF
>NA|TRBJ2-1|TRBV4-1|TRBD2
TGCGCCAGCAGCCAAGATAATAGCGGGATTCGCAATGAGCAGTTCTTC
CASSQDNSGIRNEQFF
>NA|TRBJ2-3|TRBV19|TRBD1
TGTGCCAGTACTACAGGGGAGTTCACAGATACGCAGTATTTT
CASTTGEFTDTQYF
>NA|TRBJ2-7|TRBV5-4|TRBD1
TGTGCCACTAAATTGGACAGGGGCCCCTACGAGCAGTACTTC
CATKLDRGPYEQYF
>NA|TRBJ2-1|TRBV11-2|NA
TGTGCCAGCAGCTTAACCCTAATCGGGACTGAGGCCTACAATGAGCAGTTCTTC
CASSLTLIGTEAYNEQFF
>NA|TRBJ2-3|TRBV3-1/TRBV3-2|TRBD2
TGTGCCAGCAGCCAAGATCTTCCGGGACTACGGTTCACAGATACGCAGTATTTT
CASSQDLPGLRFTDTQYF
>NA|TRBJ2-5|TRBV30|TRBD2
TGTGCCTGGGCAGCGGGAGTTGCCCAGTACTTC
CAWAAGVAQYF
>NA|TRBJ2-5|TRBV5-5|NA
TGTGCCAGCAGCTTGGACGGTGACAGACCCCAAGAGACCCAGTACTTC
CASSLDGDRPQETQYF
>few|TRBJ2-7|TRBV6-6|TRBD1
TGTGCCAGCAGTTACTCGTCAGTTGGACAGGGGTACGAGCAGTACTTC
CASSYSSVGQGYEQYF
>NA|TRBJ2-7|TRBV6-2/TRBV6-3|NA
TGTGCCAGCAGTTACTCGAGGCAGAGCTCTTCCTACGAGCAGTACTTC
CASSYSRQSSSYEQYF
>NA|TRBJ1-5|TRBV6-1|TRBD1
TGTGCCAGCAGTGAAGACCGGGACAGGGGGCCAGTTGGGAATCAGCCCCAGCATTTT
CASSEDRDRGPVGNQPQHF
>NA|TRBJ2-1|TRBV4-1|TRBD2
TGCGCCAGCAGCCAGGCCGGGGAGGGAAATGAGCAGTTCTTC
CASSQAGEGNEQFF
>NA|TRBJ1-3|TRBV19|NA
TGTGCCAGTAGTATTCTGCCAGGGAACGTAGGTGGAAACACCATATATTTT
CASSILPGNVGGNTIYF
>once|TRBJ2-7|TRBV11-2|NA
TGTGCCAGCAGCTTAGCGGTACAGGGTTACGAGCAGTACTTC
CASSLAVQGYEQYF
>NA|TRBJ2-2|TRBV14|NA
TGTGCCAGCAGCCAAGATTTAAGCGGATACACCGGGGAGCTGTTTTTT
CASSQDLSGYTGELFF
>once|TRBJ2-2|TRBV7-8|NA
TGTGCCAGCAGCCGAGGGGGGCCAGGGGTAGGCACCGGGGAGCTGTTTTTT
CASSRGGPGVGTGELFF
>NA|TRBJ2-3|TRBV5-4|TRBD2
TGTGCCAGCAGCCCGGGGGGGCAGGGCACAGATACGCAGTATTTT
CASSPGGQGTDTQYF
>NA|TRBJ1-1|TRBV5-1|NA
TGCGCCAGCAGCTGGACGCTCAGGGGTTTGAACACTGAAGCTTTCTTT
CASSWTLRGLNTEAFF
>NA|TRBJ1-2|TRBV6-2/TRBV6-3|TRBD1
TGTGCCAGCAGTTACTCAGGGGACAGATACTACACCTTC
CASSYSGDRYYTF
>NA|TRBJ2-4|TRBV2|NA
TGTGCCAGCAGTGATGATCCTAGCGCAAACATTCAGTACTTC
CASSDDPSANIQYF
>NA|TRBJ2-2|TRBV6-4|TRBD1
TGTGCCAGCAGCCTACAGGGGAACGGGGAGCTGTTTTTT
CASSLQGNGELFF
>NA|TRBJ2-5|TRBV30|NA
TGTGCCCACGACGCTAGCGGGGACAGGGAGACCCAGTACTTC
CAHDASGDRETQYF
>NA|TRBJ1-6|TRBV9|NA
TGTGCCAGCAGCGTCCGTTCCTATTCACCCCTCCACTTT
CASSVRSYSPLHF
>NA|TRBJ1-1|TRBV29-1|NA
TGCAGCGCCGTTAGGCAGGTGAACACTGAAGCTTTCTTT
CSAVRQVNTEAFF
>NA|TRBJ1-6|TRBV27|TRBD1
TGTGCCAGCAGTTTTCCCCGAACAGGGGGCTTAGCACCCCTCCACTTT
CASSFPRTGGLAPLHF
>NA|TRBJ1-1|TRBV30|TRBD1
TGTGCCTGCCCACAGGGGAACAAGAACACTGAAGCTTTCTTT
CACPQGNKNTEAFF
>NA|TRBJ1-4|TRBV4-2|NA
TGTGCCAGCAGCCAAGACAGGGTTAATGAAAAACTGTTTTTT
CASSQDRVNEKLFF
>NA|TRBJ1-2|TRBV12-3/TRBV12-4|NA
TGTGCCAGCAGTTTAGGGACAGACTATGGCTACACCTTC
CASSLGTDYGYTF
>NA|TRBJ2-7|TRBV3-1/TRBV3-2|NA
TGTGCCAGCAGCCAAGAGAGGGTAAGGCCCAACTACGAGCAGTACTTC
CASSQERVRPNYEQYF
>NA|TRBJ2-1|TRBV2|TRBD2
TGTGCCAGCAGAACCTCTCGGGGACTAACTCACAATGAGCAGTTCTTC
CASRTSRGLTHNEQFF
>NA|TRBJ2-5|TRBV7-3|TRBD2
TGTGCCAGCAGCTTGGGTCGGGGAGGGCTCCAAGAGACCCAGTACTTC
CASSLGRGGLQETQYF